This T cell receptor (beta chain) is drawn from a study of PD-L1 blockade in urothelial cancer. For the study at large: The median count of T cells in tumor samples was 1,100 to 1,500.

Quantification of FFPE tumor DNA relied on amplified housekeeping genes. Only in-frame clones appear in the TCRdb table, and some are missing; sequencing was by immunoSEQ multiplex PCR. The table includes under 2,000 clones, about a third detected once. As to this clone: Its antigen is currently unknown.

Study results and caveats: Each patient gave one FFPE tumor sample, not collected immediately pre-treatment.

V lost 5 bases to trimming and J lost 0 bases, with 11 bases between them. CDR3 length: 15 amino acids. Germline values: CDR1 LNHDA, CDR2 SQIVND (reference sequence). The specimen was tumor tissue, collected before atezolizumab (anti-PD-L1) treatment. The rearrangement links TRBV19 to TRBJ2-1; unclear D gene. The clonotype comes from a man between 50 and 59 years old with urothelial cancer. The CDR3 coding sequence is TGTGCCAGTAGTGGTCCCGCCAGCTCCTACAATGAGCAGTTCTTC. Its translation is CASSGPASSYNEQFF.